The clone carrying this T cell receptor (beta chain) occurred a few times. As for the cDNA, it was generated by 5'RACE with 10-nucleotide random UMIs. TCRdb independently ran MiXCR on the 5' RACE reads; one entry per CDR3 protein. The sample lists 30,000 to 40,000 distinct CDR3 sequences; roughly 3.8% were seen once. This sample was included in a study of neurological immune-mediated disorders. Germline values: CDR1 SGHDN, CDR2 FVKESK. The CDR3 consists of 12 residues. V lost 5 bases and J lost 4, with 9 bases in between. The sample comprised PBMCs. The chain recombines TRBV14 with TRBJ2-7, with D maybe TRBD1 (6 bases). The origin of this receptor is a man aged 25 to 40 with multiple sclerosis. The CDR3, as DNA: TGTGCCAGCAGCTGGACAGTATACGAGCAGTACTTC. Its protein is CASSWTVYEQYF.